The 6 T cell receptor beta chains given below trace back to one sample, sequenced in a study of Tregs in tolerant kidney transplant recipients. The assay was immunoSEQ multiplex PCR, and TCRdb's table has in-frame clones only and misses some. The sample has approximately 65,000 clones; about 83% are singletons. Sequenced material: CD4+ T cells from blood. These receptors were taken from a human donor in good health.

The chain recombines TRBV7-2 with TRBJ1-5, with unresolved D. CDR3 length: 13 amino acids. Germline V gives CDR1 SGHTA, CDR2 FQGNSA. V was pared by 3 bases and J by 4 bases, with 7 bases between. The CDR3 DNA reads TGTGCCAGCAGCTTCAGATGGAATCAGCCCCAGCATTTT. This translates into CASSFRWNQPQHF.

The gene calls are TRBV7-2 and TRBJ2-1, with 10 positions matching TRBD2. With V trimmed by 3 bases and J by 2 bases, 10 bases remained unmatched. Germline loops: CDR1 SGHTA, CDR2 FQGNSA. The CDR3 runs 18 residues. The CDR3 reads CASSLTLAGGLPYNEQFF. The CDR3 bases are TGTGCCAGCAGCTTGACATTAGCGGGAGGCTTGCCCTACAATGAGCAGTTCTTC.

The chain joins TRBV11-3 to TRBJ1-5, with 9 bases fitting TRBD1. V was pared by 1 base and J by 5 bases, with 9 bases of the junction left unmatched. The germline CDR1 and CDR2 sequences are SGHNT and YENEEA. This CDR3 has 17 residues. The CDR3 sequence is CASSLGRGDREDQPQHF. The CDR3 DNA reads TGTGCCAGCAGCTTAGGAAGAGGGGACAGGGAAGATCAGCCCCAGCATTTT.

The genes are TRBV5-6 and TRBJ2-5, with 9 nucleotides matching TRBD2. CDR3 size: 14 residues. Germline values: CDR1 SGHDT, CDR2 YYEEEE. The V segment lost 6 bases and the J segment 5 bases; nucleotides outside the gene matches: 8. The CDR3 sequence: CASIQLAGWETQYF. The CDR3 nucleotides read TGTGCCAGCATCCAGCTAGCGGGATGGGAGACCCAGTACTTC.

The V call is TRBV5-1, the J call TRBJ2-7, with a tentative D call TRBD2 (5 bases). This CDR3 region has 14 residues. Germline CDR1 and CDR2: SGHRS and YFSETQ. The V gene lost 0 bases and the J gene lost 1 base, with 8 bases spanning the gap. The CDR3 DNA is TGCGCCAGCAGCTTGGCCCCGGGATCCTACGAGCAGTACTTC. Translated, it gives CASSLAPGSYEQYF.

The chain couples TRBV2 to TRBJ2-5; a weak D match, TRBD2 (6 bases). The CDR3 runs 12 residues. CDR1 SNHLY and CDR2 FYNNEI come from the germline V gene. V lost 2 bases and J 13 bases, leaving 14 bases between the germline ends. The CDR3 loop is CASSESGAGRYF. The CDR3, as DNA: TGTGCCAGCAGTGAATCGGGCGCGGGGCGGTACTTC.